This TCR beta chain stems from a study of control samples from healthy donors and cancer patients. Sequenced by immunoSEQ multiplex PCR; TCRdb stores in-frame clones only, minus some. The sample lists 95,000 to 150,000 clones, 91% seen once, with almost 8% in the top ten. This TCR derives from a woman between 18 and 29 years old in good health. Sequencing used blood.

CDR3 sequence reads: CASSPTWRAGRTGELFF. The CDR3 bases are TGTGCCAGCAGCCCTACCTGGCGAGCGGGAAGGACCGGGGAGCTGTTTTTT. The chain carries TRBV3-1 (or the pseudogene TRBV3-2) and TRBJ2-2, with TRBD2 matching 7 bases. From germline, CDR1 is LGHDT and CDR2 YNNKEL (reference sequence). J was trimmed by 5 bases and V by 4 bases; bases with no gene match: 13. The CDR3 is 17 amino acids.